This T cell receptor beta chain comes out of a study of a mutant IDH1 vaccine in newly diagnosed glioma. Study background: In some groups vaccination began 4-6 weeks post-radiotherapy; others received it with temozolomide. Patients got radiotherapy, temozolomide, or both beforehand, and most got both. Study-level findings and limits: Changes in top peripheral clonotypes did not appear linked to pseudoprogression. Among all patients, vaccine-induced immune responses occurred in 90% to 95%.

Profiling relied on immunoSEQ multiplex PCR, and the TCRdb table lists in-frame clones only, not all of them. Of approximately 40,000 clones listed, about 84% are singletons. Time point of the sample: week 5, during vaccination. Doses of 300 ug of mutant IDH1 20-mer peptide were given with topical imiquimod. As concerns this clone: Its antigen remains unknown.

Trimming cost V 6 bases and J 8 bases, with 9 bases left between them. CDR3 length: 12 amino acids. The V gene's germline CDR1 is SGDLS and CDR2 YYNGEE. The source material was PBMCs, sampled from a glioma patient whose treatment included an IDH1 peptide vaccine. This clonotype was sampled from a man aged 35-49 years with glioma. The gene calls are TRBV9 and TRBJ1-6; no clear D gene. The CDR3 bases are TGTGCCAGCAAGAGAGGTGATTCACCCCTCCACTTT. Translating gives CASKRGDSPLHF.